The T cell receptor (beta chain) described here comes from a study of cytomegalovirus exposure and HLA in healthy donors. General study points: Confirmation in vitro established that a few CMV-associated chains were specific for CMV antigens.

Clones were sequenced by immunoSEQ multiplex PCR, and TCRdb holds only the in-frame ones, with some missing. The table has 100,000 to 150,000 clones, around 95% seen once; the top ten hold less than 2%. Separation from the approximately 720-subject first cohort characterized the 120-subject validation cohort, to which the donors belonged. The CDR3 extends over 16 amino acids. In germline, CDR1 is LGHNA, CDR2 YNFKEQ. The trim removed 1 base at V and 4 bases at J, leaving 3 bases unmatched. With respect to this clone: Its matching antigen is unknown.

Source material: PBMCs. The receptor was isolated from a man younger than 35 in good health and CMV-seronegative. The gene calls are TRBV4-2 and TRBJ2-2, with 10 bases identical to TRBD1. For the CDR3, the DNA is TGTGCCAGCAGCCAAGGACAGGGGGCCGTCACCGGGGAGCTGTTTTTT. Protein: CASSQGQGAVTGELFF.